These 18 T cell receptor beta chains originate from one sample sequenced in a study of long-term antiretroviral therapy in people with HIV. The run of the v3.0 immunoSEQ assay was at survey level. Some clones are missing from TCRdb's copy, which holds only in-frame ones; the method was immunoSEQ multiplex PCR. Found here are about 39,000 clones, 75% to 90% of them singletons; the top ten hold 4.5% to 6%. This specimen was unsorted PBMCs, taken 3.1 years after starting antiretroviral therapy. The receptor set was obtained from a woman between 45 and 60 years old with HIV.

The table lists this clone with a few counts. DNA for the CDR3: TGCGCCAGCAGCCAAAGCCCCCACCTTTCCTATAATTCACCCCTCCACTTT. Protein product: CASSQSPHLSYNSPLHF. The genes are TRBV4-3 and TRBJ1-6, with D hard to call. V was clipped by 2 bases and J by 1 base, with 12 bases between them. The CDR3 runs 17 residues. Germline V lookup: CDR1 LGHNA, CDR2 YSLEER.

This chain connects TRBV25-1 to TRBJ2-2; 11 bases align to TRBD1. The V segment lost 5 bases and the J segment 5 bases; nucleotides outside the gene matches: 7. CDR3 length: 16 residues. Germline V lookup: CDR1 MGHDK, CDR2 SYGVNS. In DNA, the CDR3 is TGTGCCAGCAGTATTGCCGGGACAGGGGGAACCGGGGAGCTGTTTTTT. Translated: CASSIAGTGGTGELFF. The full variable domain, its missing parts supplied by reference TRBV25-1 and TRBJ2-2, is EADIYQTPRYLVIGTGKKITLECSQTMGHDKMYWYQQDPGMELHLIHYSYGVNSTEKGDLSSESTVSRIRTEHFPLTLESARPSHTSQYLCASSIAGTGGTGELFFGEGSRLTVL.

Here the CDR3 reads CASSQSGQGNRYGYTF. CDR3 bases: TGTGCCAGCAGCCAATCTGGGCAGGGTAATCGGTATGGCTACACCTTC. V usage is TRBV16 and J usage is TRBJ1-2; D perhaps matches TRBD1 (5 bases). Germline V gene data show CDR1 as KGHSY and CDR2 as FQNENV. Trimming shortened V by 0 bases and J by 5 bases, and 16 bases separated the two germline ends. This CDR3 contains 16 residues.

As DNA, the CDR3 is TGCGCCAGCAGCCCAACTCAGGGGAATTCACCCCTCCACTTT. This gives the protein CASSPTQGNSPLHF. V usage is TRBV4-1 and J usage is TRBJ1-6, with a possible D match to TRBD1 (6 bases). V was cut by 4 bases and J by 7 bases, with 11 bases left in between. This CDR3 is built from 14 residues. Germline CDR1 is MGHRA and CDR2 is YSYEKL.

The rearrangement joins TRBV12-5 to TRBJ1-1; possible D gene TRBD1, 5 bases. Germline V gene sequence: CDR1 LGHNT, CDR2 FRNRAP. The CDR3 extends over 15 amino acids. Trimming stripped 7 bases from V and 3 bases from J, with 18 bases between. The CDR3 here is CASDRAGFGDTEAFF. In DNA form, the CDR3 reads TGTGCTAGTGACCGGGCAGGGTTTGGGGACACTGAAGCTTTCTTT. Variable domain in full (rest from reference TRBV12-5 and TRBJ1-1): DARVTQTPRHKVTEMGQEVTMRCQPILGHNTVFWYRQTMMQGLELLAYFRNRAPLDDSGMPKDRFSAEMPDATLATLKIQPSEPRDSAVYFCASDRAGFGDTEAFFGQGTRLTVV.

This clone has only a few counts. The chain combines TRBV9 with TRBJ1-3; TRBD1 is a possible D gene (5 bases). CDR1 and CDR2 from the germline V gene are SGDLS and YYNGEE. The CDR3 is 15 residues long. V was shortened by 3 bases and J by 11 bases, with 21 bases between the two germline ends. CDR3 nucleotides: TGTGCCAGCAGCGAAACGGAGACTCTGGGGGGGGCCATATATTTT. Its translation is CASSETETLGGAIYF.

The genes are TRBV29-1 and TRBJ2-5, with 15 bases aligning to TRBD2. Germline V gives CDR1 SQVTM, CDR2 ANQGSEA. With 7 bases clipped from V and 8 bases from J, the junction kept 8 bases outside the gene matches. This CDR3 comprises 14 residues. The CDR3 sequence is CSGTSGGGPSTQYF. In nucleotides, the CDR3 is TGCAGCGGGACTAGCGGGGGGGGTCCTTCCACCCAGTACTTC.

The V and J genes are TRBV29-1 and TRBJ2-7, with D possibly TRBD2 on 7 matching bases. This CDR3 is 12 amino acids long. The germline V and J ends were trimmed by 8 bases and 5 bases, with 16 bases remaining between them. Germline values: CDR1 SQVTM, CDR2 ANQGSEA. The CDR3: CSLDWGGNEQYF. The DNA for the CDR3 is TGCAGCTTAGACTGGGGGGGCAACGAGCAGTACTTC.

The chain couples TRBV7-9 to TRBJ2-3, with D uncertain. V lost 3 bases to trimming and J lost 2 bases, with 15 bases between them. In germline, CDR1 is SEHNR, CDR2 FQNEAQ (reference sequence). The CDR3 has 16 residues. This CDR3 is CASSFLGGLTTDTQYF. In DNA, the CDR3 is TGTGCCAGCAGCTTCCTAGGCGGTTTGACCACAGATACGCAGTATTTT.

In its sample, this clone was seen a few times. CDR3 nucleotide sequence: TGTGCCAGCATGGCGGTTCACTATGGCTACACCTTC. Translation gives CASMAVHYGYTF. This chain connects TRBV25-1 to TRBJ1-2; D is uncertain. The CDR3 has 12 residues. Germline V gives CDR1 MGHDK, CDR2 SYGVNS. Trimming took off 7 bases at V and 3 bases at J, with 9 bases between the two ends.

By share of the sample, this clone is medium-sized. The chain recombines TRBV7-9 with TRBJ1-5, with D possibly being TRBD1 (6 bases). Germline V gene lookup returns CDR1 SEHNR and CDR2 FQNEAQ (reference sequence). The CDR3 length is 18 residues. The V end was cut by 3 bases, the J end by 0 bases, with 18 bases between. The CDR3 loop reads CASSLVSDSQHSNQPQHF. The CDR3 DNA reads TGTGCCAGCAGCTTGGTCTCGGACAGCCAGCATAGCAATCAGCCCCAGCATTTT.

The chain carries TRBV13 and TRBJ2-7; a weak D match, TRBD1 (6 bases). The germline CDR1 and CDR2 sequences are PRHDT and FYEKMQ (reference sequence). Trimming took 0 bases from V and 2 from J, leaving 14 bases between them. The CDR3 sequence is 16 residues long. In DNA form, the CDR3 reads TGTGCCAGCAGCTTAGGCCAGGGGTTTGGGCCCTACGAGCAGTACTTC. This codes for CASSLGQGFGPYEQYF.

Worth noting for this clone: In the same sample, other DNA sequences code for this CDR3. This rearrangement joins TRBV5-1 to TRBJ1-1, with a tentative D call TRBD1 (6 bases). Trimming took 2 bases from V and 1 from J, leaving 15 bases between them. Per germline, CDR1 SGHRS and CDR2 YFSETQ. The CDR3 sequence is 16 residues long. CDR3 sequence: CASSFGTGAGNTEAFF. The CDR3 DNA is TGCGCCAGCAGCTTCGGTACGGGGGCGGGGAACACTGAAGCTTTCTTT.

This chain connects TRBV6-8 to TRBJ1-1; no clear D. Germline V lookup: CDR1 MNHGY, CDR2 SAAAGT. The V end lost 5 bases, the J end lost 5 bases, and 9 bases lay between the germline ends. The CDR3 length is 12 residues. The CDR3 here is CASSRGITEAFF. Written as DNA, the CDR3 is TGTGCCAGCAGTAGAGGGATAACTGAAGCTTTCTTT.

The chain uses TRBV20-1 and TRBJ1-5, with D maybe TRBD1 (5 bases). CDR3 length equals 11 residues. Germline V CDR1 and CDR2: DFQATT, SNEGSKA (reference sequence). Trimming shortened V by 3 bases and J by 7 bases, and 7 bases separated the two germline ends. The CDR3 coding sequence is TGCAGTGCTAGTCAGGGCCAGCCCCAGCATTTT. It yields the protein CSASQGQPQHF.

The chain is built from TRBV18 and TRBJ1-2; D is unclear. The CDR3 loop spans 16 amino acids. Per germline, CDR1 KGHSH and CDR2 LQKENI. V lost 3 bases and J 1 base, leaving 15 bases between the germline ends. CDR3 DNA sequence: TGTGCCAGCTCACCTCCTGACCGGTATATTAACTATGGCTACACCTTC. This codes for CASSPPDRYINYGYTF.

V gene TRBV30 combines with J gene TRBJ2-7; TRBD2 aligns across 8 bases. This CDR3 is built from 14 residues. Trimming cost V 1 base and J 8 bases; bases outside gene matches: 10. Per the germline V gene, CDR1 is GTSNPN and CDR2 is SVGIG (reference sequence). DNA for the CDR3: TGTGCCTGGAGTGCTGGGGGACTAGGGGTAAAGCAGTACTTC. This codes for CAWSAGGLGVKQYF.

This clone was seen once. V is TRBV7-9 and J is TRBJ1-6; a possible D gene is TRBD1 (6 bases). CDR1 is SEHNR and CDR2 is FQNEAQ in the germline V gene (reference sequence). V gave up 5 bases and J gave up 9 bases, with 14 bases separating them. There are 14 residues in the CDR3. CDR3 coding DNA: TGTGCCAGCAGCCAAGGGGGTTTGACTTCACCCCTCCACTTT. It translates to CASSQGGLTSPLHF. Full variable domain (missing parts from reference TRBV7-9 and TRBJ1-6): DTGVSQNPRHKITKRGQNVTFRCDPISEHNRLYWYRQTLGQGPEFLTYFQNEAQLEKSRLLSDRFSAERPKGSFSTLEIQRTEQGDSAMYLCASSQGGLTSPLHFGNGTRLTVT.